This passage covers 23 T cell receptor beta chains from one sample sequenced in a study of spatial heterogeneity in lung cancer. Time point specified: sample taken at primary tumor resection. In TCRdb, the 5' RACE reads were re-called with MiXCR into one record per CDR3 protein. The data hold 20,000 to 25,000 distinct CDR3 sequences, with 4.6% observed a single time. Specimen: PBMCs, collected at surgery. The origin of the receptors is a male donor with early-stage non-small cell lung cancer.

By frequency in the sample, this clonotype is medium-sized. This chain connects TRBV29-1 to TRBJ1-5; D call uncertain. Per the germline V gene, CDR1 is SQVTM and CDR2 is ANQGSEA. Trimming left V 4 bases short and J 1 base short, with 8 bases between. The CDR3 has 13 amino acids. CDR3 protein: CSVATGSNQPQHF. DNA for the CDR3: TGCAGCGTTGCTACTGGGAGCAATCAGCCCCAGCATTTT.

In this sample, this clonotype is medium-sized. The rearrangement joins TRBV29-1 to TRBJ2-7; possible D gene TRBD1, 8 bases. The V gene's germline CDR1 is SQVTM and CDR2 ANQGSEA. The CDR3 is 14 amino acids. Trimming shortened V by 7 bases and J by 3 bases, and 19 bases separated the two germline ends. The CDR3 sequence is CSALGQGGIYEQYF. The CDR3 DNA reads as TGCAGCGCGTTAGGACAGGGAGGGATCTACGAGCAGTACTTC.

This clonotype is deemed medium-sized. The J gene is TRBJ1-2, the V gene TRBV29-1; D gene uncertain. The CDR3 runs 13 residues. The V gene lost 3 bases and the J gene lost 9 bases, with 17 bases spanning the gap. Germline V gene lookup returns CDR1 SQVTM and CDR2 ANQGSEA. CDR3 sequence (DNA): TGCAGCGTTGACGAGGCAATTCGTTCCCGCTACACCTTC. It translates to CSVDEAIRSRYTF.

This clonotype was detected ten times or more. In DNA form, the CDR3 reads TGTGCCATCAGTGAAGCGGCTCAAGGAAGCAATCAGCCCCAGCATTTT. This sequence encodes CAISEAAQGSNQPQHF. This chain joins TRBV10-3 and TRBJ1-5; D unclear. Germline V gene sequence: CDR1 ENHRY, CDR2 SYGVKD. The CDR3 covers 16 residues. V dropped 3 bases and J dropped 1 base, with 13 bases sitting between them.

This clonotype was detected many times. The chain joins TRBV7-2 to TRBJ2-3, with TRBD2 matching 8 bases. The CDR3 has 17 amino acids. Trimming took 4 bases from V and 2 from J; bases not matched to a gene: 11. The germline CDR1 and CDR2 sequences are SGHTA and FQGNSA. The CDR3 reads CASSSVHSGAYTDTQYF. The CDR3 DNA is TGTGCCAGCAGCTCCGTACATAGCGGGGCCTACACAGATACGCAGTATTTT.

J is TRBJ2-2 and V is TRBV7-9; D may be TRBD2 (6 bases). The CDR3 is 16 residues long. Trimming took 5 bases from V and 5 from J, leaving 18 bases between them. The germline V gene encodes CDR1 SEHNR and CDR2 FQNEAQ (reference sequence). Here the CDR3 reads CASSPLTGGWTGELFF. CDR3 in DNA: TGTGCCAGCAGCCCCCTCACCGGGGGATGGACCGGGGAGCTGTTTTTT.

In its sample, this clonotype was seen a few times. The CDR3 DNA reads TGTGCCAGCAGCCAAGCATCACAGGTGGGATACGAGCAGTACTTC. Residues: CASSQASQVGYEQYF. The rearrangement links TRBV4-2 to TRBJ2-7; D possibly corresponds to TRBD1 (5 bases). V lost 1 base and J 4 bases, leaving 14 bases between the germline ends. The CDR3 length is 15 residues. The germline V gene encodes CDR1 LGHNA and CDR2 YNFKEQ.

This clonotype is medium-sized. This chain links TRBV5-5 with TRBJ2-3; D may be TRBD1 (5 bases). The CDR3 is made up of 14 amino acids. The ends were cut back, 0 bases at V and 1 base at J, with 6 bases in the middle. Germline CDR1 and CDR2: SGHKS and YYEKEE (reference sequence). The CDR3 is CASSLGQRTDTQYF. In nucleotides, the CDR3 is TGTGCCAGCAGCTTGGGACAGCGCACAGATACGCAGTATTTT.

This clonotype was seen many times. The V call is TRBV11-2, the J call TRBJ2-1; 9 bases fit TRBD2. Germline-derived CDR1 and CDR2 are SGHAT and FQNNGV. The junction had 1 base not matched to a gene; V was cut back by 3 bases and J by 4 bases. This CDR3 region has 14 residues. The CDR3: CASSFLAGYNEQFF. CDR3 DNA: TGTGCCAGCAGCTTCCTAGCGGGATACAATGAGCAGTTCTTC.

In the case of this clonotype: A much more abundant neighbour one base away suggests this may be a read error. It is likely a read error, because the conserved phenylalanine at the end of the CDR3 is missing. CDR3 residues: CASSHDRGSGELFS. Written as DNA, the CDR3 is TGCGCCAGCAGCCATGACAGGGGCTCCGGGGAGCTGTTTTCT. V and J are TRBV4-3 and TRBJ2-2; 8 nucleotides agree with TRBD1. The V gene's germline CDR1 is LGHNA and CDR2 YSLEER. J gave up 6 bases and V 3 bases, and 3 bases lay outside the gene matches. The CDR3 has 14 amino acids.

The chain employs TRBV20-1 and TRBJ2-3; 9 bases align to TRBD2. Trimming took 0 bases from V and 2 from J; bases not matched to a gene: 15. The CDR3 consists of 19 residues. Germline V gene lookup returns CDR1 DFQATT and CDR2 SNEGSKA (reference sequence). Here the CDR3 DNA reads TGCAGTGCTAGAGATCCTAGCGGGACCACCCATCCTATCACAGATACGCAGTATTTT. This translates into CSARDPSGTTHPITDTQYF.

This clonotype was recorded a few times. The chain combines TRBV4-2 with TRBJ2-7; 7 nucleotides align to TRBD2. This CDR3 spans 16 amino acids. V lost 4 bases to trimming and J lost 5 bases; unmatched junction nucleotides: 14. Germline values: CDR1 LGHNA, CDR2 YNFKEQ. CDR3 region: CASSLNGGGSRDEQYF. The DNA of the CDR3 is TGTGCCAGCAGCCTGAATGGGGGGGGATCGCGGGACGAGCAGTACTTC.

This clonotype was counted ten times or more. The chain employs TRBV28 and TRBJ1-2, with D perhaps TRBD1 (6 bases). Germline V CDR1 and CDR2: MDHEN, SYDVKM. Trimming cost V 7 bases and J 4 bases, with 19 bases left between them. CDR3 length: 15 residues. CDR3 in amino acids: CASTGAGGAPYGYTF. Here the CDR3 DNA reads TGTGCCAGCACAGGGGCGGGGGGCGCTCCCTATGGCTACACCTTC.

There are many counts of this clonotype. The V gene is TRBV10-2, the J gene TRBJ2-5; D may match TRBD1 or TRBD2 (5 bases each). There are 13 residues in the CDR3. The germline CDR1 and CDR2 sequences are WSHSY and SAAADI. With 3 bases removed from V and 3 bases from J, the gap between germline ends came to 8 bases. The CDR3 nucleotides read TGCGCCAGCAGTGAAGAGGGGAAAGAGACCCAGTACTTC. Protein product: CASSEEGKETQYF.

This clonotype is judged medium-sized (0.01 to 0.1%). The V call is TRBV7-9, the J call TRBJ1-2; D uncertain. V gave up 3 bases and J gave up 2 bases, with 10 bases separating them. The CDR3 sequence is 14 residues long. Germline CDR1 is SEHNR and CDR2 is FQNEAQ (reference sequence). The CDR3 coding sequence is TGTGCCAGCAGCTTCCACAGAGAAAACTATGGCTACACCTTC. Translating gives CASSFHRENYGYTF.

This clonotype came up a few times. The V and J genes are TRBV11-2 and TRBJ2-1; 7 bases line up with TRBD2. The V gene's germline CDR1 is SGHAT and CDR2 FQNNGV. This CDR3 spans 16 amino acids. The trim removed 1 base at V and 0 bases at J, leaving 3 bases unmatched. CDR3 bases: TGTGCCAGCAGCTTAGCGGGAGGAGGCTCCTACAATGAGCAGTTCTTC. Translating it yields CASSLAGGGSYNEQFF.

This clonotype was seen only a few times. The CDR3 is CASTSLDTQYF. The CDR3 bases are TGTGCCAGTACGTCTTTAGATACGCAGTATTTT. This chain connects TRBV19 to TRBJ2-3; no firm D call. The germline CDR1 and CDR2 sequences are LNHDA and SQIVND (reference sequence). This CDR3 is built from 11 residues. Trimming pared 7 bases from V and 5 bases from J, leaving 7 bases between.

Ten or more counts support this clonotype. The chain recombines TRBV11-2 with TRBJ2-1; the D is unclear. Deletions cut 5 bases from V and 8 bases from J, with 10 bases between. The V gene's germline CDR1 is SGHAT and CDR2 FQNNGV. The CDR3 has 12 residues. CDR3: CASSRFRYEQFF. The CDR3 DNA sequence: TGTGCCAGCAGCCGTTTTCGGTATGAGCAGTTCTTC.

This clonotype occurred many times. V gene TRBV6-2 or TRBV6-3 combines with J gene TRBJ2-2; D might be TRBD2 (6 bases). The CDR3 has 14 amino acids. The germline V and J ends were trimmed by 2 bases and 3 bases, with 7 bases remaining between them. Germline V gives CDR1 MNHEY, CDR2 SVGEGT. The CDR3 DNA reads as TGTGCCAGCAGTTACGGGGACTACACCGGGGAGCTGTTTTTT. It specifies CASSYGDYTGELFF.

This clonotype was recorded at least ten times. V usage is TRBV29-1 and J usage is TRBJ2-3, with 10 nucleotides matching TRBD1. CDR1 SQVTM and CDR2 ANQGSEA come from the germline V gene. V trimming: 4 bases; J trimming: 0 bases; junction bases outside the gene matches: 10. The CDR3 has 17 residues. The CDR3 DNA reads TGCAGCGTTGCTGGGACAGGGGACATCACAAGCACAGATACGCAGTATTTT. It encodes CSVAGTGDITSTDTQYF.

The sample holds many counts of this clonotype. J is TRBJ2-7 and V is TRBV10-3; 10 bases map to TRBD2. Germline-derived CDR1 and CDR2 are ENHRY and SYGVKD. After removal of 0 bases from V and 5 bases from J, the junction contained 13 bases not matched to a gene. There are 18 residues in the CDR3. The CDR3, as DNA: TGTGCCATCAGTGAGTCAGGGCTAGCGGGAGTTCTCCCGAACGAGCAGTACTTC. Amino acids: CAISESGLAGVLPNEQYF.

In this sample, this clonotype turned up many times. The gene calls are TRBV18 and TRBJ1-1; D unresolved. CDR3 length: 11 residues. Trimming took 2 bases from V and 4 from J, leaving 2 bases between them. Germline CDR1 is KGHSH and CDR2 is LQKENI. The chain's CDR3 is CASSPGTEAFF. For the CDR3, the DNA is TGTGCCAGCTCACCAGGCACTGAAGCTTTCTTT. Based on the CDR3 plus reference TRBV18 and TRBJ1-1, the full variable domain is NAGVMQNPRHLVRRRGQEARLRCSPMKGHSHVYWYRQLPEEGLKFMVYLQKENIIDESGMPKERFSAEFPKEGPSILRIQQVVRGDSAAYFCASSPGTEAFFGQGTRLTVV.

This clonotype is medium-sized by share. The chain recombines TRBV3-1 with TRBJ1-1; no clear D. The CDR3 has 14 residues. The V and J ends lost 4 bases and 3 bases respectively, with 12 bases between them. Germline V CDR1 and CDR2: LGHDT, YNNKEL (reference sequence). The CDR3 nucleotides read TGTGCCAGCAGCCGCTTGGGTACGGACACTGAAGCTTTCTTT. This sequence encodes CASSRLGTDTEAFF.